This TCR beta chain was captured in a study of blood T cell repertoires in COVID-19. The overall study: PBMCs, B-cell-depleted T cells, or T cells provided the cDNA or gDNA that made up the material.

This CDR3 contains 14 residues. Deletions cut 4 bases from V and 3 bases from J, with 10 bases between. Germline loops: CDR1 SGHRS, CDR2 YFSETQ. Per the authors' pipeline: Reference gene primer amplification gave nucleated cell count estimates. Profiled with immunoSEQ multiplex PCR; TCRdb holds only in-frame clones, not every one. V, J and clone size are those of that table, while D and trimming were read from the DNA. The sample lists about 480,000 clones; around 87% were seen once. The genes are TRBV5-1 and TRBJ2-2, with D tentatively TRBD2 (5 bases). What was sequenced was PBMCs or T cells enriched from blood (not recorded which). The TCR comes from a middle-aged woman who had recovered from COVID-19. CDR3 in DNA: TGCGCCAGCAGCCCGGACGGGGACACCGGGGAGCTGTTTTTT. This codes for CASSPDGDTGELFF. Full variable domain (remainder filled in from reference TRBV5-1 and TRBJ2-2): KAGVTQTPRYLIKTRGQQVTLSCSPISGHRSVSWYQQTPGQGLQFLFEYFSETQRNKGNFPGRFSGRQFSNSRSEMNVSTLELGDSALYLCASSPDGDTGELFFGEGSRLTVL.